This TCR beta chain came from a study of shared clonotypes between healthy human individuals. Overall study findings and caveats: In the sorted subsets, rarefaction showed sequencing was incomplete despite large depth.

There are many counts of this clone. Its antigen is currently unknown. Sequencing used immunoSEQ multiplex PCR; TCRdb keeps in-frame clones, though not all of them. The table has hundreds of thousands of clones, around 78% seen once. Donors were healthy HIV-negative adults without recent acute infections or vaccinations. A CD45RA-negative memory subset and a CD45RA+ naive subset were separated from the CD4+ cells. Sequences were obtained from memory CD4+ T cells sorted from blood. Subset indicated: CD45RA-negative fraction. The origin of this receptor is a woman in her 30s in good health.

The CDR3 DNA reads TGTGCCAGCAGCCCCGTGGTTACAGGGAACTATGGCTACACCTTC. It specifies CASSPVVTGNYGYTF. The gene calls are TRBV11-2 and TRBJ1-2, with D possibly being TRBD1 (6 bases). This CDR3 is 15 amino acids long. Germline lookup yields CDR1 SGHAT and CDR2 FQNNGV. Trimming removed 5 bases from V and 2 bases from J, with 15 bases in between.